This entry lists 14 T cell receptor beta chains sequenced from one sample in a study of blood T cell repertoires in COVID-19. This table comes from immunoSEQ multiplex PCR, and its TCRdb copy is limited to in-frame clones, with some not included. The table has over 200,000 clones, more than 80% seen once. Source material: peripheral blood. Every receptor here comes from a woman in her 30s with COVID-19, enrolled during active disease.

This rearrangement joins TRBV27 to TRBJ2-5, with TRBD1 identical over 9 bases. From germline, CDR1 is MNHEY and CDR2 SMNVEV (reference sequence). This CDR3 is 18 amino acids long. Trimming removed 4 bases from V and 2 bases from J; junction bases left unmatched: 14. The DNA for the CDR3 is TGTGCCAGCAGTTCAACCCTGATAGTGGACAGGGGACAAGAGACCCAGTACTTC. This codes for CASSSTLIVDRGQETQYF.

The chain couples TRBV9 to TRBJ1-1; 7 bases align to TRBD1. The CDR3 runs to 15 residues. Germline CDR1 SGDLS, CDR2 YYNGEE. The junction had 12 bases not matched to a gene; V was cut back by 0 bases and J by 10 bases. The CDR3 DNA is TGTGCCAGCAGCGTAGAGGAGTATGGCAGGGGGGTAGCTTTCTTT. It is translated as CASSVEEYGRGVAFF.

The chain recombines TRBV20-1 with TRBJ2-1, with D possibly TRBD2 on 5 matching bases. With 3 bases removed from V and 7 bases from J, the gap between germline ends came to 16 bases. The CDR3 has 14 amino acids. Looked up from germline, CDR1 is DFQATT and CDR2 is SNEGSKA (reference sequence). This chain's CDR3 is CSASMAQAGNEQFF. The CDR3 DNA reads TGCAGTGCTAGTATGGCCCAGGCGGGTAATGAGCAGTTCTTC.

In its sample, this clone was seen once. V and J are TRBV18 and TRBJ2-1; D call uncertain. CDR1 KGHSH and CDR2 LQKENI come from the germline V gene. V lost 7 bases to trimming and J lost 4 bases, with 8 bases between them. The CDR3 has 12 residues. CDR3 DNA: TGTGCCAGCTTGGTAGCTTACAATGAGCAGTTCTTC. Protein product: CASLVAYNEQFF. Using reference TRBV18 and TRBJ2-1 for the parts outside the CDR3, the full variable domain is NAGVMQNPRHLVRRRGQEARLRCSPMKGHSHVYWYRQLPEEGLKFMVYLQKENIIDESGMPKERFSAEFPKEGPSILRIQQVVRGDSAAYFCASLVAYNEQFFGPGTRLTVL.

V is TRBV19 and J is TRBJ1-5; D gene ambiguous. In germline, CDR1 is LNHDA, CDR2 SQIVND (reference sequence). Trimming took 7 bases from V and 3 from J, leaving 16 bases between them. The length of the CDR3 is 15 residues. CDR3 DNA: TGTGCCAGTACTCAAGAACTAGGGAACAATCAGCCCCAGCATTTT. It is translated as CASTQELGNNQPQHF. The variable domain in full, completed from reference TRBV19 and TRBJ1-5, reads DGGITQSPKYLFRKEGQNVTLSCEQNLNHDAMYWYRQDPGQGLRLIYYSQIVNDFQKGDIAEGYSVSREKKESFPLTVTSAQKNPTAFYLCASTQELGNNQPQHFGDGTRLSIL.

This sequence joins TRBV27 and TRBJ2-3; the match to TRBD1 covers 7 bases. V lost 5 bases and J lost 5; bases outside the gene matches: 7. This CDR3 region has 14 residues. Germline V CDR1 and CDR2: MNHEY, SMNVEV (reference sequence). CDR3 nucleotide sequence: TGTGCCAGCAGTCCGCAACAGGGGAGAGATACGCAGTATTTT. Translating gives CASSPQQGRDTQYF.

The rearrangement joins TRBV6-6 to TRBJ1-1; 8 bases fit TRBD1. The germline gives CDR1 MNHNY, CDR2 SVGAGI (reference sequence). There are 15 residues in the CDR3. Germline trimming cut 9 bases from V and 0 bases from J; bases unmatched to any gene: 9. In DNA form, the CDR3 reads TGTGCCAGTCTCAGGGGGCAGGGGATGAACACTGAAGCTTTCTTT. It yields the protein CASLRGQGMNTEAFF.

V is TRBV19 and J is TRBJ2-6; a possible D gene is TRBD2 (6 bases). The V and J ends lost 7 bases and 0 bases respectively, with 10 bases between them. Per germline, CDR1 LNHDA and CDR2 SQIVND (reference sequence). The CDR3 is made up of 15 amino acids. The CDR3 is CASTTTSSGANVLTF. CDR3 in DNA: TGTGCCAGTACAACGACTAGCTCTGGGGCCAACGTCCTGACTTTC.

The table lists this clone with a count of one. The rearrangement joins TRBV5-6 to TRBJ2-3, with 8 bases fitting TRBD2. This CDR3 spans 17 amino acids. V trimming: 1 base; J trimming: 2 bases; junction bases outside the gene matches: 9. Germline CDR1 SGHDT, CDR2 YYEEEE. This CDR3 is CASSLLGAGGLTDTQYF. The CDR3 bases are TGTGCCAGCAGCTTGCTGGGGGCGGGGGGCCTCACAGATACGCAGTATTTT.

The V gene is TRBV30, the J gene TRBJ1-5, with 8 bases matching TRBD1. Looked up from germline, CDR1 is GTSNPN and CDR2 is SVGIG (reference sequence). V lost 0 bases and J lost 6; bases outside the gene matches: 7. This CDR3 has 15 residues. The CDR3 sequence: CAWSVGLTGGQPQHF. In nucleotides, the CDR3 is TGTGCCTGGAGTGTAGGTTTAACAGGGGGTCAGCCCCAGCATTTT.

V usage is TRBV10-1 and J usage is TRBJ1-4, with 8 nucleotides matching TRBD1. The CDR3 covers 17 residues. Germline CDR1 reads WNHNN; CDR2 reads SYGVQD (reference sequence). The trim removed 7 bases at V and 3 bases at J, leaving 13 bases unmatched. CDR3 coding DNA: TGCGCCAGCACTCGAGGACAGGGTGCGGTGGCTAATGAAAAACTGTTTTTT. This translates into CASTRGQGAVANEKLFF.

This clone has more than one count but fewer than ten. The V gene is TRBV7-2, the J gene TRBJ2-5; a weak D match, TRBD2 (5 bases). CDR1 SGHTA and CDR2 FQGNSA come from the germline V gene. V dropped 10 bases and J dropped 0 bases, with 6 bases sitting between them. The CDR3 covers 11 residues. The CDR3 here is CATRDQETQYF. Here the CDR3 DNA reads TGTGCCACGCGGGACCAAGAGACCCAGTACTTC.

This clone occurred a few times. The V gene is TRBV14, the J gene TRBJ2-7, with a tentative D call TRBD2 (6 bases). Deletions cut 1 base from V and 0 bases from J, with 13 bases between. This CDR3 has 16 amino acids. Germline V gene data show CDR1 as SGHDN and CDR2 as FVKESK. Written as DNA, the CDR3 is TGTGCCAGCAGCCAAGTGGCGGGGATGGTCTCCTACGAGCAGTACTTC. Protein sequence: CASSQVAGMVSYEQYF.

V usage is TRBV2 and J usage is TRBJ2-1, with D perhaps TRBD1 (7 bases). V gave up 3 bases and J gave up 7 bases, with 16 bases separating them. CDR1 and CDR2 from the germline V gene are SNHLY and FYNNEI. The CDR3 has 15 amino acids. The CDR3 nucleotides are TGTGCCAGCAGTGAGGAGGGGACAGCGTGGAATGAGCAGTTCTTC. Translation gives CASSEEGTAWNEQFF.